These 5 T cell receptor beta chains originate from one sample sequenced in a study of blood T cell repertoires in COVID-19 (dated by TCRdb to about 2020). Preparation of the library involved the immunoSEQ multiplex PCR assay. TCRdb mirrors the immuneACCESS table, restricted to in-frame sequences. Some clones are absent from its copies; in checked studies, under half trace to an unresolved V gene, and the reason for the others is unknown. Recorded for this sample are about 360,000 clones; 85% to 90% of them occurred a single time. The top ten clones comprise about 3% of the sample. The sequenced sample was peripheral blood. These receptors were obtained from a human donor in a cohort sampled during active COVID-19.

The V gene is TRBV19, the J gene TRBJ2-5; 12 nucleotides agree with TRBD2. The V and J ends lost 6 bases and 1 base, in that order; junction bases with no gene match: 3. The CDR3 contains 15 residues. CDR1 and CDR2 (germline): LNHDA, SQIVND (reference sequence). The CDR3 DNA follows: TGTGCCAGTAGAAGACTAGCGGGAGCCCAAGAGACCCAGTACTTC. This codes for CASRRLAGAQETQYF.

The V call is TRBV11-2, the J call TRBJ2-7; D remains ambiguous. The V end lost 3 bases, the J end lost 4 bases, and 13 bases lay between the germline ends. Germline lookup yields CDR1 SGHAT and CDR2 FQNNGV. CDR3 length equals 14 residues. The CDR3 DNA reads TGTGCCAGCAGCTTCCCTAGTCCTGGGTACGAGCAGTACTTC. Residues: CASSFPSPGYEQYF.

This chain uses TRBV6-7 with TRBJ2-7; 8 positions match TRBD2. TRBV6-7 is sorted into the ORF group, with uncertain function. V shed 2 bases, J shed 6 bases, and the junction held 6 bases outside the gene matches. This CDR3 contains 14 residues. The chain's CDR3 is CASSYPGTSGEQYF. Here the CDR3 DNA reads TGTGCCAGCAGTTACCCAGGCACTAGCGGCGAGCAGTACTTC.

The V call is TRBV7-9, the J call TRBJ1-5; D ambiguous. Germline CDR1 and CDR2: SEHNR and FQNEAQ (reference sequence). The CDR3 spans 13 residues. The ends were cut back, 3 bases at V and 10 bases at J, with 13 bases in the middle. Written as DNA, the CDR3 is TGTGCCAGCAGCTTGGAGGTTGAGCGACCCCAGCATTTT. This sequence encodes CASSLEVERPQHF.

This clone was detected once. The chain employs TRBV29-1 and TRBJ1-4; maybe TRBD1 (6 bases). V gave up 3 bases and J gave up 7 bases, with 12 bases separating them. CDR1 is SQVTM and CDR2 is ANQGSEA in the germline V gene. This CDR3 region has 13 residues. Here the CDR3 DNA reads TGCAGCGTTGAGTACAGGGCGGGTGAAAAACTGTTTTTT. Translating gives CSVEYRAGEKLFF. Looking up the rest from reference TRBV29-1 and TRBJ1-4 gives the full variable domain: SAVISQKPSRDICQRGTSLTIQCQVDSQVTMMFWYRQQPGQSLTLIATANQGSEATYESGFVIDKFPISRPNLTFSTLTVSNMSPEDSSIYLCSVEYRAGEKLFFGSGTQLSVL.